The subject of this entry is one T cell receptor beta chain. Its cognate antigen is unknown. These data originate in a study of siplizumab effects on memory and regulatory T cells. The CDR3 runs to 16 residues. The J segment lost 2 bases and the V segment lost 4 bases, leaving 7 bases of the junction unmatched. Germline values: CDR1 MNHNS, CDR2 SASEGT. The assay was immunoSEQ multiplex PCR, and TCRdb's table has in-frame clones only and misses some. The top ten hold around 0.086% of the sample, which has roughly 64,000 clones, 95% to 98% seen once. General study points: Naive T cells appeared more diverse than memory cells and seemed to be major alloresponse contributors. Siplizumab significantly reduced alloreactive sequences traceable to unstimulated CD4+ memory cells.

V gene TRBV6-1 combines with J gene TRBJ2-7, with 11 bases fitting TRBD1. The receptor comes from a human donor in good health. Sequencing was carried out using naive CD8+ T cells sorted from blood. CDR3 sequence reads: CASSGGQGVWTYEQYF. The CDR3, as DNA: TGTGCCAGCAGTGGGGGACAGGGGGTCTGGACCTACGAGCAGTACTTC.